This TCR beta chain was recovered during a study of cytomegalovirus exposure and HLA in healthy donors. Study-level information: An earlier analysis identified 110 million or so unique TCR beta sequences in 150 million to 200 million T cells.

Primers for the PCR totalled 60 Vbeta and 13 Jbeta. This table comes from immunoSEQ multiplex PCR, and its TCRdb copy is limited to in-frame clones, with some not included. Counted here are under 250,000 clones, roughly 81% occurring once; the ten biggest clones make up 0.2% to 0.25%. The CDR3 contains 13 residues. Trimming stripped 1 base from V and 3 bases from J, with 4 bases between. Germline V lookup: CDR1 MNHNS, CDR2 SASEGT. As regards this clone: Its target is not known.

The study, taken as a whole, reports: The study listed around 150 cytomegalovirus-associated TCR beta chains. The study found most TCR sequences rare, yet found some public TCRs in many donors.

The clonotype was recovered from a girl aged 2 to 9 in good health and CMV-seronegative. Sequences were obtained from PBMCs. V and J are TRBV6-1 and TRBJ1-5; no clear D. The CDR3 region has the DNA TGTGCCAGCAGTGAAGGGCCCAATCAGCCCCAGCATTTT. It translates to CASSEGPNQPQHF.